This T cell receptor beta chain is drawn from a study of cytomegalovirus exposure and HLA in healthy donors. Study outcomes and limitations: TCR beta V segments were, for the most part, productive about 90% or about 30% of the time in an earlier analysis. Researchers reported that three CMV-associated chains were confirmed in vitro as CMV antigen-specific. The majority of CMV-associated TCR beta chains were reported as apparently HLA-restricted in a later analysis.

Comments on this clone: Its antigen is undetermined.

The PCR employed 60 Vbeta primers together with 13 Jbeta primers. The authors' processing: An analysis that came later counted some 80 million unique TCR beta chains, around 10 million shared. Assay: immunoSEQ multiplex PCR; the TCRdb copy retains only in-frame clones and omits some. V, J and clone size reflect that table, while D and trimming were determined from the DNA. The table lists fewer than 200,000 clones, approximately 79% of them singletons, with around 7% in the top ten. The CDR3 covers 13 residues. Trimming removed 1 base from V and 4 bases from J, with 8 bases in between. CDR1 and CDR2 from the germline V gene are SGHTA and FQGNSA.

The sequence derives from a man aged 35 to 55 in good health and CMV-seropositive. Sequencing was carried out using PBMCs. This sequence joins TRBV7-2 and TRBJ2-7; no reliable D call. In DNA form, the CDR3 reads TGTGCCAGCAGCTTAGGAGGAACATACGAGCAGTACTTC. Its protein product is CASSLGGTYEQYF.